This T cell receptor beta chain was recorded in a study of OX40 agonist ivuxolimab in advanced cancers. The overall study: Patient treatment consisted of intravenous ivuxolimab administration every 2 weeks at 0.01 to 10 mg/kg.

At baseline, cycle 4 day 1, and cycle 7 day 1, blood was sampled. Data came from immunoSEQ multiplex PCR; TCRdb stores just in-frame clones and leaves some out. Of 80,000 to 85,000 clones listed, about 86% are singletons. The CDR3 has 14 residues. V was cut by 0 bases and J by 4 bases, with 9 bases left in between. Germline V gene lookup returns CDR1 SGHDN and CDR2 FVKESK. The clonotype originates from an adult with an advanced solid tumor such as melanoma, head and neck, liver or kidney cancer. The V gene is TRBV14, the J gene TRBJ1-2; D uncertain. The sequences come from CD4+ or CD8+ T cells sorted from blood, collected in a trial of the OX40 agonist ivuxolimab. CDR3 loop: CASSQDQAFYGYTF. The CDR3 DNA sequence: TGTGCCAGCAGCCAAGATCAGGCTTTCTATGGCTACACCTTC.